These 6 T cell receptor beta chains share one sample of origin, sequenced in a study of cytomegalovirus exposure and HLA in healthy donors. Primers: 60 Vbeta forward and 13 Jbeta reverse. Clones were read by immunoSEQ multiplex PCR, and TCRdb kept only the in-frame ones, dropping some. Its clone listing holds 80,000 to 100,000 clones. Sequencing was performed on PBMCs. The receptors shown here come from a middle-aged man in good health and CMV-seropositive.

The genes are TRBV14 and TRBJ2-1; D gene ambiguous. Germline V gives CDR1 SGHDN, CDR2 FVKESK. Trimming took off 1 base at V and 10 bases at J, with 11 bases between the two ends. CDR3 length: 13 amino acids. In nucleotides, the CDR3 is TGTGCCAGCAGCCAAGGGTCAGTGGGCGAGCAGTTCTTC. Translating it yields CASSQGSVGEQFF.

V usage is TRBV6-5 and J usage is TRBJ1-6; no clear D. Trimming left V 6 bases short and J 7 bases short, with 16 bases between. CDR1 and CDR2 from the germline V gene are MNHEY and SVGAGI. The CDR3 loop spans 15 amino acids. CDR3 sequence: CASSLMGGLNSPLHF. CDR3 DNA: TGTGCCAGCAGCCTAATGGGAGGGTTAAATTCACCCCTCCACTTT.

CDR3 DNA sequence: TGTGCCAGCAGCCCAGAACAGGGGTTTGGCGAAAAACTGTTTTTT. Its translation is CASSPEQGFGEKLFF. This chain connects TRBV4-2 to TRBJ1-4; 7 nucleotides align to TRBD1. Losses at the gene ends were 4 bases for V and 8 bases for J; bases not matched to a gene: 10. The CDR3 runs to 15 residues. The V gene's germline CDR1 is LGHNA and CDR2 YNFKEQ.

The chain combines TRBV11-2 with TRBJ1-2; D gene uncertain. V lost 3 bases and J 5 bases, leaving 4 bases between the germline ends. CDR1 and CDR2 from the germline V gene are SGHAT and FQNNGV. This CDR3 contains 11 residues. The DNA of the CDR3 is TGTGCCAGCAGCTTTCAGTATGGCTACACCTTC. Translated, it gives CASSFQYGYTF. The full variable domain, with the rest looked up from reference TRBV11-2 and TRBJ1-2, is EAGVAQSPRYKIIEKRQSVAFWCNPISGHATLYWYQQILGQGPKLLIQFQNNGVVDDSQLPKDRFSAERLKGVDSTLKIQPAKLEDSAVYLCASSFQYGYTFGSGTRLTVV.

The chain links TRBV19 to TRBJ1-5; TRBD1 matches at 12 bases. This CDR3 spans 16 amino acids. Per the germline V gene, CDR1 is LNHDA and CDR2 is SQIVND (reference sequence). After removal of 2 bases from V and 6 bases from J, the junction contained 5 bases not matched to a gene. The CDR3 DNA is TGTGCCAGTAGTATATGGGGACAGGGGGCTTCTCAGCCCCAGCATTTT. It specifies CASSIWGQGASQPQHF.

This chain connects TRBV18 to TRBJ2-1; tentative D call: TRBD2 (7 bases). This CDR3 is built from 16 residues. Germline V gene lookup returns CDR1 KGHSH and CDR2 LQKENI. V dropped 1 base and J dropped 3 bases, with 13 bases sitting between them. CDR3 loop: CASSPRGGRDYNEQFF. CDR3 DNA sequence: TGTGCCAGCTCACCACGGGGGGGGCGGGACTACAATGAGCAGTTCTTC.